Below are 11 T cell receptor beta chains sequenced from a single sample in a study of human T cells and chemical hapten exposure. Time point meaning: pre-sensitization, week 0. Stated treatment: therapeutic diphenylcyclopropenone sensitization with weekly scalp DPC. Sequencing started from total RNA isolated from unfractionated whole blood. TCRdb re-called the RACE reads through MiXCR, storing one row per CDR3 protein. The table shows approximately 52,000 distinct CDR3 sequences, with more than 9% occurring only once. The sample in question was whole blood, obtained in connection with sensitization to the hapten diphenylcyclopropenone (DPC). These TCRs come from a woman in her 30s with alopecia areata. Some clones in this sample may be carry-over from other donors' samples.

This clonotype was observed a few times. The rearrangement uses TRBV2 and TRBJ2-7; TRBD2 is a possible D gene (5 bases). Germline lookup yields CDR1 SNHLY and CDR2 FYNNEI. This CDR3 region has 13 residues. With 10 bases removed from V and 3 bases from J, the gap between germline ends came to 16 bases. The CDR3 DNA reads TGTGCCATCAGATGGACTGGAGTCTACGAGCAGTACTTC. The encoded protein is CAIRWTGVYEQYF.

The rearrangement uses TRBV24-1 and TRBJ2-7, with D possibly called TRBD1 or TRBD2 (5 bases each). V lost 4 bases and J lost 3, with 15 bases in between. The CDR3 loop spans 15 amino acids. Germline CDR1 KGHDR, CDR2 SFDVKD. CDR3 residues: CATSEPGRSLYEQYF. The CDR3 DNA is TGTGCCACCAGTGAACCGGGACGGTCACTCTACGAGCAGTACTTC.

The rearrangement links TRBV27 to TRBJ2-5; perhaps D is TRBD1 or TRBD2 (5 bases each). V was pared by 3 bases and J by 5 bases, with 13 bases between. Germline V gene sequence: CDR1 MNHEY, CDR2 SMNVEV (reference sequence). This CDR3 region has 14 residues. The CDR3 is CASSFHGARETQYF. In nucleotides, the CDR3 is TGTGCCAGCAGTTTTCACGGGGCTCGGGAGACCCAGTACTTC.

This clonotype occurred a few times. The chain joins TRBV11-2 to TRBJ1-1; TRBD1 is a possible D gene (5 bases). The germline V and J ends were trimmed by 0 bases and 6 bases, with 17 bases remaining between them. This CDR3 has 16 amino acids. From germline, CDR1 is SGHAT and CDR2 FQNNGV. CDR3 DNA sequence: TGTGCCAGCAGCTTAGAAGGGACGGCCGTATCCCCTGAAGCTTTCTTT. It encodes CASSLEGTAVSPEAFF. Full variable domain (outside the CDR3, taken from reference TRBV11-2 and TRBJ1-1): EAGVAQSPRYKIIEKRQSVAFWCNPISGHATLYWYQQILGQGPKLLIQFQNNGVVDDSQLPKDRFSAERLKGVDSTLKIQPAKLEDSAVYLCASSLEGTAVSPEAFFGQGTRLTVV.

This clonotype has just a few counts. The chain recombines TRBV6-6 with TRBJ2-3; D possibly corresponds to TRBD2 (5 bases). The CDR3 runs 13 residues. Trimming took off 6 bases at V and 4 bases at J, with 11 bases between the two ends. Germline CDR1 is MNHNY and CDR2 is SVGAGI (reference sequence). The CDR3 DNA follows: TGTGCCAGCAGAGACTATCGTGCAGATACGCAGTATTTT. Amino acids: CASRDYRADTQYF.

This clonotype has ten or more counts. V is TRBV6-5 and J is TRBJ1-6; the D is unclear. The ends were cut back, 8 bases at V and 8 bases at J, with 10 bases in the middle. The germline V gene has CDR1 MNHEY and CDR2 SVGAGI. The length of the CDR3 is 12 residues. The CDR3 nucleotides read TGTGCCAGCCGTCGGGTGGATTCACCCCTCCACTTT. Its translation is CASRRVDSPLHF.

The V gene is TRBV20-1, the J gene TRBJ2-7, with 10 nucleotides matching TRBD2. This CDR3 region has 15 residues. V shed 5 bases, J shed 5 bases, and the junction held 12 bases outside the gene matches. Germline V gives CDR1 DFQATT, CDR2 SNEGSKA (reference sequence). CDR3 sequence (DNA): TGCAGTGCTGGGAGTAGCGGGGGGCCCAGTGACGAGCAGTACTTC. Translation: CSAGSSGGPSDEQYF.

The chain uses TRBV4-1 and TRBJ2-7; TRBD1 matches 9 bases. Germline V gene lookup returns CDR1 MGHRA and CDR2 YSYEKL. The CDR3 is 14 amino acids. V lost 5 bases, J lost 3 bases, and 5 bases stayed unmatched. As DNA, the CDR3 is TGCGCCAGCAGCGGGACAGGGACTAACTACGAGCAGTACTTC. This sequence encodes CASSGTGTNYEQYF.

The sample holds many counts of this clonotype. The genes are TRBV24-1 and TRBJ2-1; 10 bases fit TRBD2. The CDR3 has 17 amino acids. V shed 0 bases, J shed 10 bases, and the junction held 11 bases outside the gene matches. CDR1 KGHDR and CDR2 SFDVKD come from the germline V gene. The DNA for the CDR3 is TGTGCCACCAGTGATTTGCATAGTAGCGGGGGGCTATGGGAGCAGTTCTTC. It yields the protein CATSDLHSSGGLWEQFF.

This clonotype has a count of ten or more. The genes are TRBV29-1 and TRBJ2-3; D gene uncertain. The CDR3 contains 12 residues. CDR1 SQVTM and CDR2 ANQGSEA come from the germline V gene. V dropped 7 bases and J dropped 1 base, with 9 bases sitting between them. For the CDR3, the DNA is TGCAGCGCCAGTACTCGCACAGATACGCAGTATTTT. It translates to CSASTRTDTQYF.

The chain uses TRBV29-1 and TRBJ1-1, with 8 bases matching TRBD1. Looked up from germline, CDR1 is SQVTM and CDR2 is ANQGSEA. The CDR3 totals 13 residues. V was pared by 6 bases and J by 1 base, with 4 bases of the junction left unmatched. The CDR3 nucleotides are TGCAGCGTCAGGGGGCGGAGGAACACTGAAGCTTTCTTT. It specifies CSVRGRRNTEAFF.